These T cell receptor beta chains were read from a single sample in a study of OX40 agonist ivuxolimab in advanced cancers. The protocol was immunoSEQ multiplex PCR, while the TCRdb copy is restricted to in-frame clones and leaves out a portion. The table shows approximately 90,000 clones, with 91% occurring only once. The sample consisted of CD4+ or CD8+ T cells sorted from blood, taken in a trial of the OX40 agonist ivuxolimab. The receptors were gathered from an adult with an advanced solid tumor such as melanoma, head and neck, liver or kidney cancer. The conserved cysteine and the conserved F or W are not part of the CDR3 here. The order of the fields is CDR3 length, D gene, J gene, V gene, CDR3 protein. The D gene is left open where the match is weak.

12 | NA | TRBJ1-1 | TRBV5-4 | ASKRGGLNTEAF
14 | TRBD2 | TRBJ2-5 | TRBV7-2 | ASSLAASGRRETQY
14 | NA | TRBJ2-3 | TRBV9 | ASSVAWGIVTDTQY
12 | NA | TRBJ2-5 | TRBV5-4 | ASSLAGKGETQY
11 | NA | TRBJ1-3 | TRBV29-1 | SVKDVSGNTIY
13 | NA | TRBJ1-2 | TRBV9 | ASSVETRGIYGYT
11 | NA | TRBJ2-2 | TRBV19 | ASSQMNLGELF
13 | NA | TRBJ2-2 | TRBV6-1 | ASSERPGAGGELF
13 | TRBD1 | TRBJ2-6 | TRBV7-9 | ASSSTGVGANVLT
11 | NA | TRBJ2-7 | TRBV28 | ASSRGQGGEQY
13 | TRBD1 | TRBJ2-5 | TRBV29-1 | SVELGQGPPGTQY
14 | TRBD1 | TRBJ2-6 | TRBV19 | ASRGQGGSGANVLT
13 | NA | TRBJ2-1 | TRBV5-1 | ASSLGQSSYNEQF
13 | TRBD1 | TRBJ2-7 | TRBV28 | ASRTQGQGAFEQY
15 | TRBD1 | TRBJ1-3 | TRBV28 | ASSSAGRGGVGNTIY
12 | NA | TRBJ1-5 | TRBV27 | ASSPSGGNQPQH
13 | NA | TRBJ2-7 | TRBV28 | ASSVTGPSSYEQY
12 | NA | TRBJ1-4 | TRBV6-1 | ASSLSGAVEKLF
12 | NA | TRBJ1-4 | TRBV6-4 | ASSRQATGEKLF
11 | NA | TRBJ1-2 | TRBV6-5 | ASSRAGLYGYT
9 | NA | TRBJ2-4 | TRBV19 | ASTGFNIQY
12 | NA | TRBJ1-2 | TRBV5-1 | ASSLVDGSLSYT
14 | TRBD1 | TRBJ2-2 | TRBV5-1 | ASSITGTANTGELF
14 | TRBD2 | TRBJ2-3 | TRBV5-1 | ASSIVTSGSTDTQY
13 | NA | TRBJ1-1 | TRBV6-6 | ASSPLGGMNTEAF
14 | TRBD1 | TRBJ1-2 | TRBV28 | ASSFPVGQEGYGYT
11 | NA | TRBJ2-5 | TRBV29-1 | SVTGVRQETQY
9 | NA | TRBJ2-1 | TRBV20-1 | SARGGIEQF
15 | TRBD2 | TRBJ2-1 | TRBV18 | ASSPVMAGVGGNEQF
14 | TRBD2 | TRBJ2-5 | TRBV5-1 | ASSLGGTSGDETQY
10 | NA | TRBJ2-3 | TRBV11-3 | ASTEGPDTQY
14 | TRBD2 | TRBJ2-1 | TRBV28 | AGSSPAGVVGNEQF
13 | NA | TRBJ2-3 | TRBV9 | ASSVEGRRTDTQY
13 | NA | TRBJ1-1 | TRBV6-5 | ASSYSRRAGTEAF
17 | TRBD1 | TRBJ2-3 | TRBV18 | ASSPRTGTGNPSTDTQY
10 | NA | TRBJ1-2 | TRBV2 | ASIGQDYGYT
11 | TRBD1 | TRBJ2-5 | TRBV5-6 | ASSLGGPETQY
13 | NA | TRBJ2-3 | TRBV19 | ASSIGGSGTNTQY
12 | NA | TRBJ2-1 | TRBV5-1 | ASSLGAAYNEQF
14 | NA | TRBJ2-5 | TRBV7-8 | ASSLASVHRGETQY
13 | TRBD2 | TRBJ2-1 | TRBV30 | AWGHRTSGTREQF
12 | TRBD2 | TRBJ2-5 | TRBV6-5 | ASSRAGIQETQY
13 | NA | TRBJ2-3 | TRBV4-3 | ASSPQPTATDTQY
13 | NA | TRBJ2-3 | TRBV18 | ASSPPALTTDTQY
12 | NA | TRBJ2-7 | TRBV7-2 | ASSVTGASYEQY
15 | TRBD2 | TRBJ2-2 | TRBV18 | ASSPPGTSGATGELF
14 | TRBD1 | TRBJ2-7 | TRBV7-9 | ASSHFRDRGLYEQY
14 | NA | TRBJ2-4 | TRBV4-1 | ASSQDLAFDKNIQY
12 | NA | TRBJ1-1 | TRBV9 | ASSVRGGNTEAF
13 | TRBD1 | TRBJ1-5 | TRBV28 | ASSRYRGSNQPQH
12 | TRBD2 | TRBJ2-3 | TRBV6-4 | ASRPLAGGNTQY
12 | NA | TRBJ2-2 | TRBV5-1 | ASSLDQLGGELF
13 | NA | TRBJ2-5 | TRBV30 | AWSLGDRTQETQY
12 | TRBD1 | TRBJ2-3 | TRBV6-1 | ASDRAGQGDRQY
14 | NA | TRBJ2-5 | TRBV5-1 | ASSLVGSSLQETQY